Following are 21 T cell receptor beta chains from one sample sequenced in a study of blood T cells in healthy people across ages. It was with a sample-barcoded 5' primer and a J-beta primer mix that a second PCR of roughly 7 to 12 cycles was run. TCRdb fed the 5' RACE reads into MiXCR, producing one record per CDR3 protein. The sample includes roughly 500,000 distinct CDR3 sequences, more than 20% of them seen just once. The same data also went into a second study, on T cells of mothers and their children.

The sequenced sample consisted of blood. The receptors originated from a boy aged 10-17 years in good health.

Only a few counts were recorded for this clonotype. The chain uses TRBV2 and TRBJ1-5; 9 bases are shared with TRBD1. V lost 5 bases, J lost 7 bases, and 6 bases stayed unmatched. Germline loops: CDR1 SNHLY, CDR2 FYNNEI. The CDR3 runs to 14 residues. CDR3 protein: CASSMDRGAQPQHF. The CDR3 bases are TGTGCCAGCAGTATGGACAGGGGCGCGCAGCCCCAGCATTTT.

This chain joins TRBV6-1 and TRBJ2-1; D remains unclear. Between the trimmed V and J ends, which lost 0 bases and 1 base, there was a span of 10 bases. The CDR3 spans 16 residues. Germline assignment: CDR1 MNHNS and CDR2 SASEGT. CDR3 in DNA: TGTGCCAGCAGTGAAGCGACTTCTAGTTCCTACAATGAGCAGTTCTTC. It codes for CASSEATSSSYNEQFF.

This rearrangement joins TRBV5-6 to TRBJ2-5; D gene ambiguous. Trimming removed 0 bases at V and 1 base at J, with 10 bases between. Germline assignment: CDR1 SGHDT and CDR2 YYEEEE. The CDR3 sequence is 15 residues long. The CDR3 nucleotides read TGTGCCAGCAGCTTGGGGGTTACATCCCAAGAGACCCAGTACTTC. The encoded protein is CASSLGVTSQETQYF. Full variable domain (remainder filled in from reference TRBV5-6 and TRBJ2-5): DAGVTQSPTHLIKTRGQQVTLRCSPKSGHDTVSWYQQALGQGPQFIFQYYEEEERQRGNFPDRFSGHQFPNYSSELNVNALLLGDSALYLCASSLGVTSQETQYFGPGTRLLVL.

This clonotype was picked up many times. The chain carries TRBV7-8 and TRBJ2-3; a possible D gene is TRBD1 (5 bases). Trimming pared 5 bases from V and 0 bases from J, leaving 15 bases between. The CDR3 loop spans 16 amino acids. CDR1 is SGHVS and CDR2 is FQNEAQ in the germline V gene. CDR3 residues: CASSTRAQLSTDTQYF. In DNA, the CDR3 is TGTGCCAGCAGCACCAGGGCCCAGCTAAGCACAGATACGCAGTATTTT.

J is TRBJ2-1 and V is TRBV6-2 or TRBV6-3; the match to TRBD1 covers 7 bases. The V segment lost 1 base and the J segment 6 bases; nucleotides outside the gene matches: 6. Germline V CDR1 and CDR2: MNHEY, SVGEGT. The CDR3 has 15 residues. The CDR3 loop is CASSYLTTGVNEQFF. The CDR3 coding sequence is TGTGCCAGCAGTTACTTAACCACAGGGGTCAATGAGCAGTTCTTC.

The chain combines TRBV4-3 with TRBJ1-4; possibly TRBD1 for D (5 bases). Between the trimmed V and J ends, which lost 0 bases and 7 bases, there was a span of 15 bases. The CDR3 has 16 residues. The germline gives CDR1 LGHNA, CDR2 YSLEER. CDR3 in amino acids: CASSQDQAGKAEKLFF. DNA of the CDR3: TGCGCCAGCAGCCAAGATCAGGCAGGGAAGGCTGAAAAACTGTTTTTT.

This clonotype was counted ten times or more. The chain links TRBV5-1 to TRBJ2-5; tentatively, D is TRBD1 (5 bases). Per germline, CDR1 SGHRS and CDR2 YFSETQ. The CDR3 length is 13 residues. Trimming removed 0 bases at V and 5 bases at J, with 8 bases between. The CDR3 DNA follows: TGCGCCAGCAGCTTGGGGGGCACCGAGACCCAGTACTTC. It translates to CASSLGGTETQYF.

As DNA, the CDR3 is TGCGCCAGCAGCCAAGATGGGGAGGGGTGGAACACCATATATTTT. This translates into CASSQDGEGWNTIYF. The J gene is TRBJ1-3, the V gene TRBV4-1; possibly TRBD1 for D (5 bases). Trimming shortened V by 0 bases and J by 7 bases, and 13 bases separated the two germline ends. This CDR3 is 15 amino acids long. CDR1 MGHRA and CDR2 YSYEKL come from the germline V gene.

The gene calls are TRBV29-1 and TRBJ2-7, with TRBD2 identical over 8 bases. Per germline, CDR1 SQVTM and CDR2 ANQGSEA. CDR3 length: 13 amino acids. V was clipped by 4 bases and J by 2 bases; unmatched bases: 4. As DNA, the CDR3 is TGCAGCGTTGTCGGGGGGGGGACCTACGAGCAGTACTTC. Its protein is CSVVGGGTYEQYF.

The chain employs TRBV11-2 and TRBJ2-5; TRBD1 agrees at 7 bases. There are 15 residues in the CDR3. Germline V gene data show CDR1 as SGHAT and CDR2 as FQNNGV. With 3 bases clipped from V and 2 bases from J, the junction kept 6 bases outside the gene matches. In nucleotides, the CDR3 is TGTGCCAGCAGCTTTGTACCGGGACAGCAAGAGACCCAGTACTTC. Protein: CASSFVPGQQETQYF.

The CDR3 DNA sequence: TGCAGTGCTAGAGATGGCGCTAGCGGGGGGAATGAGCAGTTCTTC. Amino acids: CSARDGASGGNEQFF. The rearrangement uses TRBV20-1 and TRBJ2-5; TRBD2 aligns across 11 bases. The DNA end lines up better with TRBJ2-1; the J call may be wrong. CDR3 length equals 15 residues. Germline V gives CDR1 DFQATT, CDR2 SNEGSKA (reference sequence).

The gene calls are TRBV19 and TRBJ1-2, with TRBD1 identical over 8 bases. Germline CDR1 is LNHDA and CDR2 is SQIVND (reference sequence). This CDR3 spans 15 amino acids. The V segment lost 9 bases and the J segment 3 bases; nucleotides outside the gene matches: 12. DNA for the CDR3: TGTGCCAGAACGACCCCGGACAGGGTTTACTATGGCTACACCTTC. It codes for CARTTPDRVYYGYTF.

V is TRBV7-6 and J is TRBJ2-5; D gene ambiguous. Trimming took 9 bases from V and 1 from J, leaving 9 bases between them. The CDR3 covers 12 residues. CDR1 and CDR2 (germline): SGHVS, FNYEAQ. The CDR3 protein is CASLGSQETQYF. The CDR3 region has the DNA TGTGCCAGTTTAGGTTCCCAAGAGACCCAGTACTTC.

This clonotype was observed a few times. V is TRBV7-3 and J is TRBJ2-4; D unresolved. Looked up from germline, CDR1 is SGHTA and CDR2 is FQGTGA. CDR3 length equals 15 residues. V was trimmed by 5 bases and J by 0 bases, leaving 11 bases between them. The CDR3 protein is CASSPTHIAKNIQYF. The CDR3 DNA is TGTGCCAGCAGCCCCACTCACATAGCCAAAAACATTCAGTACTTC.

The rearrangement uses TRBV9 and TRBJ2-5; tentatively, D is TRBD1 or TRBD2 (5 bases each). The DNA end lines up better with TRBJ2-7; the J call may be wrong. Looked up from germline, CDR1 is SGDLS and CDR2 is YYNGEE. This CDR3 is built from 15 residues. CDR3 sequence (DNA): TGTGCCAGCAGCGTAGATGAGGGACCAATCTACGAGCAGTACTTC. Protein product: CASSVDEGPIYEQYF.

A remark on this clonotype: Compared with germline, one end of the junction differs, possibly owing to a read error. The CDR3 region has the DNA TGTGCTAGCAGCGCCAGACTAGGGGACAATGATGAGCAGTTCTTC. Its translation is CASSARLGDNDEQFF. The chain recombines TRBV7-7 with TRBJ2-1, with D perhaps matching TRBD1 or TRBD2 (6 bases each). The CDR3 has 15 residues. CDR1 SSHAT and CDR2 FNYEAQ come from the germline V gene (reference sequence).

This clonotype has a handful of counts. V and J are TRBV5-6 and TRBJ2-1; the match to TRBD1 covers 7 bases. Unmatched junction bases numbered 6, after V lost 3 bases and J lost 0 bases. Germline V gene lookup returns CDR1 SGHDT and CDR2 YYEEEE. The CDR3 is made up of 16 amino acids. CDR3 DNA: TGTGCCAGCAGCTATGGGACAGCCCTCTCCTACAATGAGCAGTTCTTC. Amino acid sequence: CASSYGTALSYNEQFF.

The chain is built from TRBV7-2 and TRBJ2-1; D is perhaps TRBD1 (6 bases). The CDR3 is 16 amino acids. Germline loops: CDR1 SGHTA, CDR2 FQGNSA. Trimming pared 2 bases from V and 0 bases from J, leaving 11 bases between. CDR3 DNA: TGTGCCAGCAGCTTATGGGGGCGGTACTCCTACAATGAGCAGTTCTTC. Protein: CASSLWGRYSYNEQFF.

The rearrangement joins TRBV27 to TRBJ2-1; tentative D call: TRBD1 (5 bases). The CDR3 is 12 amino acids. Germline CDR1 MNHEY, CDR2 SMNVEV (reference sequence). Between the trimmed V and J ends, which lost 8 bases and 5 bases, there was a span of 10 bases. This CDR3 is CASGQGNNEQFF. For the CDR3, the DNA is TGTGCCAGCGGGCAGGGAAACAATGAGCAGTTCTTC.

This clonotype turned up a few times. The CDR3 DNA is TGCAGCGTTGGTCTCAGGGGGGACGGTGAGCAGTACTTC. The encoded protein is CSVGLRGDGEQYF. J is TRBJ2-7 and V is TRBV29-1, with D tentatively TRBD1 (7 bases). In germline, CDR1 is SQVTM, CDR2 ANQGSEA. The CDR3 is 13 amino acids. Trimming removed 4 bases from V and 7 bases from J, with 17 bases in between.

The V gene is TRBV29-1, the J gene TRBJ1-2; D is ambiguous. Looked up from germline, CDR1 is SQVTM and CDR2 is ANQGSEA. This CDR3 region has 13 residues. Trimming stripped 4 bases from V and 4 bases from J, with 13 bases between. The DNA for the CDR3 is TGCAGCGTTGGTATTAATTCGCCCTATGGCTACACCTTC. Its translation: CSVGINSPYGYTF. Using reference TRBV29-1 and TRBJ1-2 for the parts outside the CDR3, the full variable domain is SAVISQKPSRDICQRGTSLTIQCQVDSQVTMMFWYRQQPGQSLTLIATANQGSEATYESGFVIDKFPISRPNLTFSTLTVSNMSPEDSSIYLCSVGINSPYGYTFGSGTRLTVV.